The clone carrying this T cell receptor (beta chain) has only one observation. The antigen is unknown. These data are taken from a study of T cell responses to AZD1222 COVID-19 vaccine. Study outcomes and limitations: With two AZD1222 doses given, Spike-specific TCR breadth and depth both rose. It should be noted that donors were predominantly white British and more often female, and clonal diversity was possibly underestimated. Only six or seven AZD1222 recipients tested seropositive at baseline. Without day 14 samples, only post-peak T cell repertoires were studied.

V was clipped by 4 bases and J by 2 bases; unmatched bases: 8. Germline CDR1 MNHEY, CDR2 SVGAGI. This CDR3 contains 16 residues. Clones were read by immunoSEQ multiplex PCR, and TCRdb kept only the in-frame ones, dropping some. The sample includes under 140,000 clones, over 75% seen only once; the top ten take 4% to 5%. The rearrangement joins TRBV6-5 to TRBJ2-3, with 8 bases matching TRBD2. Here the sequenced sample was peripheral blood, taken on day 0 of AZD1222 vaccination. The TCR was taken from an adult in good health. The CDR3 sequence: CASSSRTSRYTDTQYF. The DNA of the CDR3 is TGTGCCAGCAGTTCCCGGACTAGCCGATACACAGATACGCAGTATTTT.